This TCR beta chain was captured by sequencing in a study of T cell responses to AZD1222 COVID-19 vaccine. Trimming at V came to 4 bases and at J to 6 bases, leaving 10 bases not matched to a gene. Germline V gives CDR1 KGHDR, CDR2 SFDVKD. CDR3 length: 16 residues. Clones were read by immunoSEQ multiplex PCR, and TCRdb kept only the in-frame ones, dropping some. The sample consists of approximately 160,000 clones, approximately 89% of them appearing once. This chain uses TRBV24-1 with TRBJ2-7; 11 nucleotides match TRBD2. The sequence derives from an adult in good health. The specimen comprised peripheral blood, sampled on day 0 of MenACWY control vaccination. The CDR3 nucleotides are TGTGCCACCAGTGAGACCGGGACTAGCGGATTGGGCGAGCAGTACTTC. Amino acids: CATSETGTSGLGEQYF.